The 4 T cell receptor beta chains given below trace back to one sample, sequenced in a study of shared clonotypes between healthy human individuals. Some clones are missing from TCRdb's copy, which holds only in-frame ones; the method was immunoSEQ multiplex PCR. The sample lists nearly 500,000 clones; 60% to 85% were seen once. The specimen was PBMCs. These TCRs come from a woman aged 40 to 55 in good health. Some clones in this sample may be carry-over from other donors' samples.

The chain carries TRBV5-6 and TRBJ1-2; perhaps TRBD1 as D (5 bases). The CDR3 consists of 14 residues. The germline gives CDR1 SGHDT, CDR2 YYEEEE. With 5 bases removed from V and 5 bases from J, the gap between germline ends came to 16 bases. For the CDR3, the DNA is TGTGCCAGCAGTTCCACCGGGACGGGGTATGGCTACACCTTC. Residues: CASSSTGTGYGYTF.

The genes are TRBV27 and TRBJ2-2, with 9 bases fitting TRBD1. Germline assignment: CDR1 MNHEY and CDR2 SMNVEV (reference sequence). V lost 5 bases, J lost 3 bases, and 4 bases stayed unmatched. This CDR3 is 15 amino acids long. CDR3 DNA: TGTGCCAGCAGTACACAGGGGGCTGACACCGGGGAGCTGTTTTTT. Its translation is CASSTQGADTGELFF.

This clone was detected only a few times. The rearrangement uses TRBV10-3 and TRBJ2-7; 12 bases map to TRBD2. The trim removed 6 bases at V and 6 bases at J, leaving 6 bases unmatched. Germline V gives CDR1 ENHRY, CDR2 SYGVKD. CDR3 length: 14 residues. The CDR3 sequence: CAIRTSGRKGEQYF. CDR3 coding DNA: TGTGCCATCAGGACTAGCGGGAGAAAAGGCGAGCAGTACTTC.

The chain joins TRBV7-2 to TRBJ2-7, with D perhaps given as TRBD1 or TRBD2 (6 bases each). Germline-derived CDR1 and CDR2 are SGHTA and FQGNSA. V was clipped by 1 base and J by 6 bases, with 19 bases between them. The CDR3 runs 16 residues. The CDR3 coding sequence is TGTGCCAGCAGCTTAGAAGGGGGTCGTTCGGGGGTCGAGCAGTACTTC. It translates to CASSLEGGRSGVEQYF.